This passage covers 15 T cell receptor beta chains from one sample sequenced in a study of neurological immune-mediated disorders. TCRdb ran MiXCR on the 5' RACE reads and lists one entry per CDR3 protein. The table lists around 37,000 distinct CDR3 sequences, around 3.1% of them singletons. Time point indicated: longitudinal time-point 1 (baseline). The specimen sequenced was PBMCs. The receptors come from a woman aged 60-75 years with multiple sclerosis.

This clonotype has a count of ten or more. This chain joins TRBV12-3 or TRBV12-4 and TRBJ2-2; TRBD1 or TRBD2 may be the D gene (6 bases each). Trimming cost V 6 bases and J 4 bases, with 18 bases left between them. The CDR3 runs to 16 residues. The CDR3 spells CASRQRGQGRTGELFF. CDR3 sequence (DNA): TGTGCCAGCAGACAACGGGGGCAGGGGCGCACCGGGGAGCTGTTTTTT.

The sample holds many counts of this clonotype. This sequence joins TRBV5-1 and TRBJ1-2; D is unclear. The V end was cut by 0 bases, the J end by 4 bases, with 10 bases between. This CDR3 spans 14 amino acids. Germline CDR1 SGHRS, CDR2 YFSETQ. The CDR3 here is CASSLEDGFYGYTF. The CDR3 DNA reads TGCGCCAGCAGCTTGGAAGACGGTTTCTATGGCTACACCTTC. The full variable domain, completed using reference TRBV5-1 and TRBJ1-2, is KAGVTQTPRYLIKTRGQQVTLSCSPISGHRSVSWYQQTPGQGLQFLFEYFSETQRNKGNFPGRFSGRQFSNSRSEMNVSTLELGDSALYLCASSLEDGFYGYTFGSGTRLTVV.

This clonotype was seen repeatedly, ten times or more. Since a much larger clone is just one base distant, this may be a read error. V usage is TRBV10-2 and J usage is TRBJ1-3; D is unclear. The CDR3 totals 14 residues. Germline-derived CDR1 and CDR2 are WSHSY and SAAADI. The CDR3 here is CASMVSPAGKTIYF. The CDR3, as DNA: TGCGCCAGCATGGTGAGTCCCGCTGGAAAAACCATATATTTT.

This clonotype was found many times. This chain's CDR3 is CASRERAENTIYF. The CDR3 DNA reads as TGTGCCAGCAGGGAAAGGGCGGAAAACACCATATATTTT. This sequence joins TRBV7-9 and TRBJ1-3, with no clear D. Trimming removed 6 bases from V and 6 bases from J, with 12 bases in between. The CDR3 contains 13 residues. Germline V CDR1 and CDR2: SEHNR, FQNEAQ (reference sequence).

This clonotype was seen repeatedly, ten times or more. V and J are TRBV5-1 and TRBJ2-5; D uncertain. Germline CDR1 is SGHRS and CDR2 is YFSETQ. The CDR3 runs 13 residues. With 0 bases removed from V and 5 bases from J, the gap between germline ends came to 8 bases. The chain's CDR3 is CASSLAVWETQYF. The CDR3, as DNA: TGCGCCAGCAGCTTGGCCGTGTGGGAGACCCAGTACTTC. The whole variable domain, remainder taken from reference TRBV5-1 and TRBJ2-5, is KAGVTQTPRYLIKTRGQQVTLSCSPISGHRSVSWYQQTPGQGLQFLFEYFSETQRNKGNFPGRFSGRQFSNSRSEMNVSTLELGDSALYLCASSLAVWETQYFGPGTRLLVL.

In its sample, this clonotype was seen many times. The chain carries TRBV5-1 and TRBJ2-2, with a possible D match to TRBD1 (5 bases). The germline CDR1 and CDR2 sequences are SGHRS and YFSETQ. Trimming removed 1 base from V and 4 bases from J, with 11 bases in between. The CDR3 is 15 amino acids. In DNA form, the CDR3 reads TGCGCCAGCAGCTTGTTTACAGGTGCCACCGGGGAGCTGTTTTTT. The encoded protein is CASSLFTGATGELFF.

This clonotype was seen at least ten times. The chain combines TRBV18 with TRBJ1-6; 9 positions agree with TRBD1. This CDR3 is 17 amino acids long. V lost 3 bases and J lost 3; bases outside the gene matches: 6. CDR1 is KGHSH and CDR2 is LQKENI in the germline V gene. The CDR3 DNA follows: TGTGCCAGCTCACCTCGGACAGGGGATGGCTATAATTCACCCCTCCACTTT. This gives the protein CASSPRTGDGYNSPLHF. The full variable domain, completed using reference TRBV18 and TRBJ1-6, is NAGVMQNPRHLVRRRGQEARLRCSPMKGHSHVYWYRQLPEEGLKFMVYLQKENIIDESGMPKERFSAEFPKEGPSILRIQQVVRGDSAAYFCASSPRTGDGYNSPLHFGNGTRLTVT.

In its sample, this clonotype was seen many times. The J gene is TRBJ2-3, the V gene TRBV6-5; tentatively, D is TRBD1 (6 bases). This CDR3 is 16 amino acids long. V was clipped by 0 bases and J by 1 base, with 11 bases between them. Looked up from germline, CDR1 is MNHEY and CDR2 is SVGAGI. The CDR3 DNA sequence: TGTGCCAGCAGTTACTCGGGGGCTCGACGCACAGATACGCAGTATTTT. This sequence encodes CASSYSGARRTDTQYF.

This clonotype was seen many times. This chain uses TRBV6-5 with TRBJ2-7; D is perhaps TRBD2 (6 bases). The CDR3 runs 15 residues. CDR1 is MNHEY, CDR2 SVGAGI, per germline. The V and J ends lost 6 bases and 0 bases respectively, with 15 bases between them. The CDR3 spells CASSSAGPSSYEQYF. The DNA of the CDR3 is TGTGCCAGCAGCTCGGCGGGACCAAGCTCCTACGAGCAGTACTTC.

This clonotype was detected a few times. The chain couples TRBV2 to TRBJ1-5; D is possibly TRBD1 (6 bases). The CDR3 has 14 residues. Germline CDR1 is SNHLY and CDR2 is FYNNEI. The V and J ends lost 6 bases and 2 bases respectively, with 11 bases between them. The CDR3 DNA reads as TGTGCCAGCAGGGAACAGGGTGGCAATCAGCCCCAGCATTTT. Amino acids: CASREQGGNQPQHF.

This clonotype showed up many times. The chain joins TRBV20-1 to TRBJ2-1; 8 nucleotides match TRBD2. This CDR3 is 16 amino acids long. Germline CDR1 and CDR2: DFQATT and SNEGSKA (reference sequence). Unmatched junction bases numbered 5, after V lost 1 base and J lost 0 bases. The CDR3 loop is CSARVRLAGSYNEQFF. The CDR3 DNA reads TGCAGTGCTAGAGTGCGGCTAGCGGGCTCCTACAATGAGCAGTTCTTC.

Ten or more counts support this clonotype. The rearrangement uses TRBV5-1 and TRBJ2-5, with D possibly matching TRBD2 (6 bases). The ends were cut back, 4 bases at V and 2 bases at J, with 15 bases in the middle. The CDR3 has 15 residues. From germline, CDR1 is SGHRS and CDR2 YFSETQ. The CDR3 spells CASSPAGRRQETQYF. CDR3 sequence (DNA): TGCGCCAGCAGCCCCGCGGGACGGCGACAAGAGACCCAGTACTTC.

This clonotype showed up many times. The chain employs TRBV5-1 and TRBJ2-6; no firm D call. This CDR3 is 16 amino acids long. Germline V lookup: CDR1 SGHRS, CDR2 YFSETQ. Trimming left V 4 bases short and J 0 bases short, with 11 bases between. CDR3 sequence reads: CASSTGGRSGANVLTF. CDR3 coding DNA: TGCGCCAGCAGCACCGGTGGACGCTCTGGGGCCAACGTCCTGACTTTC.

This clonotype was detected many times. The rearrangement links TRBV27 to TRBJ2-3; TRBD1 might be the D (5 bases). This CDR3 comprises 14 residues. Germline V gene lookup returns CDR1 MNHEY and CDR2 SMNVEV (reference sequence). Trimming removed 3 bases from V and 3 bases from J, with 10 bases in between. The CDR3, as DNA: TGTGCCAGCAGTTTCGGCAGACAGACAGATACGCAGTATTTT. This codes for CASSFGRQTDTQYF.

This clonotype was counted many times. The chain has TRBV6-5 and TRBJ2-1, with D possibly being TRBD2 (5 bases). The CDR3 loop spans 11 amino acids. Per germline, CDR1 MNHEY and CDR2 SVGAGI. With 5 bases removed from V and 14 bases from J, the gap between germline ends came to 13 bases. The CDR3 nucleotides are TGTGCCAGCAGTACGGTCATGGAGGAGTTCTTC. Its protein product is CASSTVMEEFF.